This entry lists 26 T cell receptor beta chains sequenced from one sample in a study of graft-versus-host responses after intestinal transplantation. Sequencing used immunoSEQ multiplex PCR; TCRdb keeps in-frame clones, though not all of them. This sample has about 110,000 clones, with 90% to 95% found just once. Their target antigens are unknown. The sequences come from unstimulated CD8+ T cells sorted from spleen or lymph node cells, collected before transplant. These receptors all come from a human donor who was the organ donor for an intestinal transplant.

This chain connects TRBV6-1 to TRBJ2-1; D tentatively fits TRBD1 or TRBD2 (5 bases each). Germline CDR1 reads MNHNS; CDR2 reads SASEGT. V lost 5 bases and J lost 8, with 16 bases in between. The CDR3 is 14 residues long. CDR3 DNA: TGTGCCAGCAGTTATGGGGACCGCGGCGATGAGCAGTTCTTC. This gives the protein CASSYGDRGDEQFF.

The chain has TRBV4-2 and TRBJ2-7; D assignment may be TRBD1 or TRBD2 (5 bases each). CDR1 LGHNA and CDR2 YNFKEQ come from the germline V gene. The V end lost 4 bases, the J end lost 4 bases, and 14 bases lay between the germline ends. The CDR3 length is 14 residues. CDR3 in DNA: TGTGCCAGCAGCCCCGGGACGGGGCAATACGAGCAGTACTTC. It translates to CASSPGTGQYEQYF.

This chain joins TRBV6-5 and TRBJ1-1; TRBD1 is a possible D gene (6 bases). The germline gives CDR1 MNHEY, CDR2 SVGAGI. The V end was cut by 0 bases, the J end by 5 bases, with 10 bases between. CDR3 length equals 14 residues. In DNA form, the CDR3 reads TGTGCCAGCAGTTACTCGCGAGGGGGTACTGAAGCTTTCTTT. Residues: CASSYSRGGTEAFF.

CDR3 loop: CASSQEATGEDYGYTF. Written as DNA, the CDR3 is TGTGCCAGCAGCCAAGAAGCAACAGGGGAAGACTATGGCTACACCTTC. The V gene is TRBV4-2, the J gene TRBJ1-2; 7 nucleotides match TRBD1. The CDR3 length is 16 residues. V lost 0 bases and J lost 3; bases outside the gene matches: 7. Germline V gene data show CDR1 as LGHNA and CDR2 as YNFKEQ.

This chain links TRBV11-1 with TRBJ1-1; D is unresolved. The V end was cut by 4 bases, the J end by 1 base, with 7 bases between. Germline assignment: CDR1 SGHAT and CDR2 FQDESV (reference sequence). This CDR3 has 13 residues. CDR3 sequence: CASSYHPNTEAFF. The CDR3 DNA follows: TGTGCCAGCAGCTACCACCCGAACACTGAAGCTTTCTTT.

The chain recombines TRBV4-1 with TRBJ2-5, with D perhaps TRBD2 (5 bases). The last part of the DNA fits TRBJ2-7 better; the J call may be wrong. The CDR3 runs to 14 residues. Germline CDR1 and CDR2: MGHRA and YSYEKL. CDR3 coding DNA: TGCGCCAGCAGCCAAGATCCCGGGACCTACGAGCAGTACTTC. Protein product: CASSQDPGTYEQYF.

This clone was seen just once. This chain connects TRBV2 to TRBJ1-6; a possible D gene is TRBD1 (6 bases). The CDR3 extends over 17 amino acids. Germline CDR1 reads SNHLY; CDR2 reads FYNNEI. V was cut by 6 bases and J by 7 bases, with 22 bases left in between. CDR3 region: CASSPDRLRGINSPLHF. In DNA form, the CDR3 reads TGTGCCAGCAGCCCCGACAGGTTAAGAGGGATAAATTCACCCCTCCACTTT.

The V call is TRBV7-9, the J call TRBJ1-2; maybe TRBD1 (5 bases). Trimming stripped 4 bases from V and 1 base from J, with 13 bases between. Germline V gene lookup returns CDR1 SEHNR and CDR2 FQNEAQ (reference sequence). This CDR3 region has 15 residues. In nucleotides, the CDR3 is TGTGCCAGCAGCTCGGGCGGGCAGGGTAACTATGGCTACACCTTC. This sequence encodes CASSSGGQGNYGYTF.

In DNA form, the CDR3 reads TGCGCCAGCAGCCAAGTTTACGGGGGGCAGAGTGAAAAACTGTTTTTT. Translating gives CASSQVYGGQSEKLFF. The V call is TRBV4-1, the J call TRBJ1-4, with D possibly matching TRBD1 (6 bases). Looked up from germline, CDR1 is MGHRA and CDR2 is YSYEKL. V was clipped by 1 base and J by 7 bases, with 16 bases between them. The CDR3 has 16 residues.

This chain uses TRBV5-4 with TRBJ1-1; tentatively, D is TRBD1 (6 bases). CDR1 is SGHNT and CDR2 is YYREEE in the germline V gene (reference sequence). CDR3 length: 14 residues. Trimming stripped 2 bases from V and 5 bases from J, with 13 bases between. CDR3 nucleotides: TGTGCCAGCAGCTTCCTCGTGGGGGCGACTGAAGCTTTCTTT. This encodes CASSFLVGATEAFF.

V and J are TRBV4-3 and TRBJ2-2; perhaps TRBD2 as D (5 bases). This CDR3 has 16 residues. V lost 4 bases to trimming and J lost 6 bases, with 18 bases between them. Germline V gene data show CDR1 as LGHNA and CDR2 as YSLEER. The CDR3 nucleotides are TGCGCCAGCAGCCCTCTGTACAGCGGAACGGCCGGGGAGCTGTTTTTT. This codes for CASSPLYSGTAGELFF.

The V call is TRBV30, the J call TRBJ2-7, with D uncertain. Trimming shortened V by 5 bases and J by 6 bases, and 11 bases separated the two germline ends. Per the germline V gene, CDR1 is GTSNPN and CDR2 is SVGIG (reference sequence). The CDR3 length is 11 residues. CDR3 region: CAWGKTSEQYF. The CDR3 DNA reads as TGTGCCTGGGGCAAAACGAGCGAGCAGTACTTC. The full variable domain, with the rest looked up from reference TRBV30 and TRBJ2-7, is SQTIHQWPATLVQPVGSPLSLECTVEGTSNPNLYWYRQAAGRGLQLLFYSVGIGQISSEVPQNLSASRPQDRQFILSSKKLLLSDSGFYLCAWGKTSEQYFGPGTRLTVT.

The chain couples TRBV28 to TRBJ2-7, with a tentative D call TRBD1 (6 bases). Germline V lookup: CDR1 MDHEN, CDR2 SYDVKM. The CDR3 runs 13 residues. V dropped 6 bases and J dropped 4 bases, with 13 bases sitting between them. The CDR3 DNA reads TGTGCCAGCAGCCCGGACAGCCATTACGAGCAGTACTTC. As protein: CASSPDSHYEQYF.

The rearrangement joins TRBV11-2 to TRBJ1-1; 9 bases align to TRBD1. The CDR3 has 15 amino acids. From germline, CDR1 is SGHAT and CDR2 FQNNGV. V trimming: 7 bases; J trimming: 5 bases; junction bases outside the gene matches: 11. CDR3 nucleotides: TGTGCCAGCAAGGTACAGGGGGCTTTTGGGACTGAAGCTTTCTTT. Its protein product is CASKVQGAFGTEAFF.

The chain carries TRBV9 and TRBJ1-6, with a possible D match to TRBD1 (6 bases). The germline CDR1 and CDR2 sequences are SGDLS and YYNGEE. This CDR3 comprises 15 residues. V was trimmed by 3 bases and J by 8 bases, leaving 15 bases between them. This CDR3 is CASSGTGLIDSPLHF. The CDR3 bases are TGTGCCAGCAGCGGAACAGGGCTTATCGATTCACCCCTCCACTTT.

This chain uses TRBV7-9 with TRBJ2-1; 8 bases match TRBD2. The CDR3 contains 13 residues. Germline CDR1 is SEHNR and CDR2 is FQNEAQ (reference sequence). Trimming cost V 8 bases and J 7 bases; bases outside gene matches: 7. CDR3 in amino acids: CASLPRGGNEQFF. Here the CDR3 DNA reads TGTGCCAGCCTACCCCGCGGGGGGAATGAGCAGTTCTTC.

In the case of this clone: Different DNA sequences within this sample yield the same CDR3. The chain uses TRBV30 and TRBJ2-1; D uncertain. V was clipped by 0 bases and J by 3 bases, with 9 bases between them. Germline assignment: CDR1 GTSNPN and CDR2 SVGIG (reference sequence). This CDR3 comprises 14 residues. The CDR3 nucleotides are TGTGCCTGGAGTGTATTGGCAGGCTACAATGAGCAGTTCTTC. This translates into CAWSVLAGYNEQFF.

The V gene is TRBV29-1, the J gene TRBJ2-3, with D uncertain. Looked up from germline, CDR1 is SQVTM and CDR2 is ANQGSEA. The CDR3 is made up of 12 amino acids. V dropped 7 bases and J dropped 2 bases, with 10 bases sitting between them. In DNA, the CDR3 is TGCAGCGCTGACGTCTACACAGATACGCAGTATTTT. It encodes CSADVYTDTQYF.

The V and J genes are TRBV6-6 and TRBJ2-1; the D is unclear. This CDR3 has 12 residues. Germline assignment: CDR1 MNHNY and CDR2 SVGAGI (reference sequence). Trimming shortened V by 6 bases and J by 6 bases, and 9 bases separated the two germline ends. CDR3 sequence (DNA): TGTGCCAGCAGCAAGGACCGCAATGAGCAGTTCTTC. Translated, it gives CASSKDRNEQFF.

V gene TRBV4-2 combines with J gene TRBJ2-7, with TRBD1 matching 11 bases. J gave up 4 bases and V 4 bases, and 6 bases lay outside the gene matches. The germline V gene has CDR1 LGHNA and CDR2 YNFKEQ. CDR3 length: 15 amino acids. This chain's CDR3 is CASSPKGTGGYEQYF. CDR3 DNA sequence: TGTGCCAGCAGCCCCAAGGGGACAGGGGGGTACGAGCAGTACTTC.

This CDR3 reads CASSMDTKNIQYF. The CDR3 nucleotides read TGTGCCAGTAGTATGGACACCAAAAACATTCAGTACTTC. The chain uses TRBV19 and TRBJ2-4; TRBD1 might be the D (5 bases). V was trimmed by 3 bases and J by 2 bases, leaving 5 bases between them. Germline values: CDR1 LNHDA, CDR2 SQIVND (reference sequence). This CDR3 is built from 13 residues.

The rearrangement links TRBV29-1 to TRBJ2-1; TRBD2 might be the D (6 bases). V lost 1 base, J lost 5 bases, and 15 bases lay in between. CDR3 length: 15 amino acids. Germline CDR1 SQVTM, CDR2 ANQGSEA. DNA for the CDR3: TGCAGCGTTGAAGTGGCAGCGGGCCTCGACAATGAGCAGTTCTTC. Its translation: CSVEVAAGLDNEQFF.

The chain is built from TRBV29-1 and TRBJ1-3; D not resolved. Germline CDR1 and CDR2: SQVTM and ANQGSEA. The CDR3 is 13 amino acids. The V and J ends lost 4 bases and 1 base respectively, with 8 bases between them. The CDR3 region is CSVVGDSGNTIYF. CDR3 DNA: TGCAGCGTTGTCGGCGATTCTGGAAACACCATATATTTT. The full variable domain, completed using reference TRBV29-1 and TRBJ1-3, is SAVISQKPSRDICQRGTSLTIQCQVDSQVTMMFWYRQQPGQSLTLIATANQGSEATYESGFVIDKFPISRPNLTFSTLTVSNMSPEDSSIYLCSVVGDSGNTIYFGEGSWLTVV.

This CDR3 is CASSFHPGLTEAFF. DNA for the CDR3: TGTGCCAGCAGCTTTCATCCAGGCCTGACCGAAGCTTTCTTT. The V call is TRBV5-5, the J call TRBJ1-1; D gene ambiguous. With 2 bases removed from V and 8 bases from J, the gap between germline ends came to 16 bases. CDR1 and CDR2 from the germline V gene are SGHKS and YYEKEE (reference sequence). The length of the CDR3 is 14 residues.

A word on this clone: The sample contains more than one DNA sequence encoding this CDR3. The chain employs TRBV19 and TRBJ2-7; 10 positions agree with TRBD2. The CDR3 has 14 amino acids. The V gene's germline CDR1 is LNHDA and CDR2 SQIVND (reference sequence). The J segment lost 0 bases and the V segment lost 5 bases, leaving 1 base of the junction unmatched. Here the CDR3 DNA reads TGTGCCAGTAGTCCTAGCGGGAGCTCCTACGAGCAGTACTTC. Protein sequence: CASSPSGSSYEQYF.

The chain joins TRBV7-8 to TRBJ2-7; D possibly corresponds to TRBD2 (5 bases). Germline V gives CDR1 SGHVS, CDR2 FQNEAQ. V gave up 6 bases and J gave up 2 bases, with 11 bases separating them. CDR3 length equals 13 residues. The CDR3 loop is CASRIGVAYEQYF. Written as DNA, the CDR3 is TGTGCCAGCAGGATCGGGGTTGCCTACGAGCAGTACTTC.